This record looks at one T cell receptor beta chain sequence and its context. Antigen: not known. Assay: immunoSEQ multiplex PCR; the TCRdb copy retains only in-frame clones and omits some. The sample carries 95,000 to 100,000 clones, more than 80% recorded once. Germline V gene lookup returns CDR1 MNHEY and CDR2 SVGAGI. The CDR3 spans 15 residues. Deletions cut 10 bases from V and 1 base from J, with 19 bases between. This sample is part of a study of T cell responses to AZD1222 COVID-19 vaccine. At the level of the study: Second-dose timings of about 4 or about 12 weeks were pooled. Study-level results: Only 5 to 7 AZD1222 recipients were seropositive at baseline. Spike-specific TCR breadth and depth grew following two AZD1222 doses.

This chain connects TRBV6-5 to TRBJ1-1; D may be TRBD1 (6 bases). This receptor was obtained from an adult in good health. Material: peripheral blood, obtained on day 0 of AZD1222 vaccination. The CDR3 DNA reads as TGTGCCATCAGGAAAGTCAGGGGCCAGAACACTGAAGCTTTCTTT. As protein: CAIRKVRGQNTEAFF.